This TCR beta chain was observed in a study of T cells expressing NK-cell markers. The wider study: Of eight sequenced donors, seven were HCMV-seropositive and one HCMV-seronegative.

The cDNA for TCR beta came from 5'RACE template switching with UMIs. TCRdb derives one entry per CDR3 protein from the 5' RACE reads, leaving out DNA. The table for this sample gives about 260,000 distinct CDR3 sequences. This CDR3 spans 16 amino acids. Germline V CDR1 and CDR2: MDHEN, SYDVKM. The rearrangement joins TRBV28 to TRBJ2-2. Sequenced material: blood T cells: a sorted CD56 or NKG2C T cell subset, CD4+ or CD8+ T cells, or bulk PBMC T cells (not recorded which). The clonotype was recovered from a woman between 18 and 69 years old in good health. CDR3 sequence: CASSLSTVTNTGELFF.